This T cell receptor (beta chain) was sequenced during a study of identical twins. This clonotype occurred a few times. A universal primer site came from template switching; cDNA carried unique molecular identifiers. TCRdb reanalysed the 5' RACE reads using MiXCR and keeps one entry per CDR3 protein. The sample has 470,000 or so distinct CDR3 sequences, approximately 24% seen once. Deletions cut 4 bases from V and 1 base from J, with 12 bases between. CDR3 size: 14 residues. The germline V gene encodes CDR1 SGHKS and CDR2 YYEKEE (reference sequence). Another study also made use of these data, one on T cells expressing NK-cell markers. As that study records: Four donors showed these clonotypes also leading the CD3+CD56-NKG2C+ fraction.

The clonotype originates from a woman younger than 30 in good health. The chain links TRBV5-5 to TRBJ2-7; possible D gene TRBD1, 6 bases. The sequencing sample was made of CD4+ T cells sorted from blood. CDR3 protein: CASSGKTGSYEQYF. The CDR3, as DNA: TGTGCCAGCAGCGGAAAAACAGGGTCCTACGAGCAGTACTTC.